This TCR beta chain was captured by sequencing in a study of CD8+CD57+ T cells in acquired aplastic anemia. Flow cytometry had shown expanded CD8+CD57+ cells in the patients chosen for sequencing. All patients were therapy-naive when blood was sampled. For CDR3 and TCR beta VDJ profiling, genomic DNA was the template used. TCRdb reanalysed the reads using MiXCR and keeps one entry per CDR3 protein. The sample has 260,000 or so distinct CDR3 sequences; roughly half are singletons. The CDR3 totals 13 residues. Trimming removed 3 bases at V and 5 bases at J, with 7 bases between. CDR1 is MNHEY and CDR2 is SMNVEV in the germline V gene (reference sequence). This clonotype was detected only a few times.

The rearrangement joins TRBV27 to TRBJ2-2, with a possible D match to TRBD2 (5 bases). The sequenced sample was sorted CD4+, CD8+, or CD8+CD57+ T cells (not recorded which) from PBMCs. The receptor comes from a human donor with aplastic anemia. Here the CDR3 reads CASSLRVTGELFF. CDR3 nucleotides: TGTGCCAGCAGTTTGAGGGTAACCGGGGAGCTGTTTTTT.